These 14 T cell receptor beta chains were all obtained from the same sample, sequenced in a study of cytomegalovirus exposure and HLA in healthy donors. This table comes from immunoSEQ multiplex PCR, and its TCRdb copy is limited to in-frame clones, with some not included. The data contain hundreds of thousands of clones, 87% of them singletons. The sample was PBMCs. The source is a man aged 18 to 29 in good health and CMV-seronegative.

This rearrangement joins TRBV9 to TRBJ1-1; maybe TRBD1 (5 bases). The germline V gene encodes CDR1 SGDLS and CDR2 YYNGEE. Trimming shortened V by 3 bases and J by 4 bases, and 10 bases separated the two germline ends. The CDR3 covers 13 residues. CDR3 residues: CASSAGHSTEAFF. Written as DNA, the CDR3 is TGTGCCAGCAGCGCAGGACACTCCACTGAAGCTTTCTTT.

The CDR3 DNA reads as TGTGCCAGCAGTTTAGTTGTGGGACTAGCGAGCAATGAGCAGTTCTTC. It translates to CASSLVVGLASNEQFF. The J gene is TRBJ2-1, the V gene TRBV28; the match to TRBD2 covers 10 bases. Germline V gives CDR1 MDHEN, CDR2 SYDVKM. The CDR3 contains 16 residues. After removal of 2 bases from V and 6 bases from J, the junction contained 7 bases not matched to a gene.

The V call is TRBV2, the J call TRBJ2-1; weak D call: TRBD1 (5 bases). Trimming cost V 4 bases and J 10 bases, with 14 bases left between them. CDR1 SNHLY and CDR2 FYNNEI come from the germline V gene. The CDR3 extends over 13 amino acids. CDR3 nucleotides: TGTGCCAGCAGTGGTCGGACAAAAGGGGAGCAGTTCTTC. Its translation is CASSGRTKGEQFF.

J is TRBJ2-6 and V is TRBV14, with D perhaps TRBD1 (6 bases). The germline V gene encodes CDR1 SGHDN and CDR2 FVKESK. V was clipped by 1 base and J by 2 bases, with 12 bases between them. CDR3 length: 17 residues. For the CDR3, the DNA is TGTGCCAGCAGCCAAGCGTGGGGGCTTGCTGGGGCCAACGTCCTGACTTTC. The encoded protein is CASSQAWGLAGANVLTF.

This rearrangement joins TRBV11-2 to TRBJ2-7; no reliable D call. The CDR3 loop spans 14 amino acids. Trimming stripped 0 bases from V and 0 bases from J, with 6 bases between. The germline V gene encodes CDR1 SGHAT and CDR2 FQNNGV. CDR3 bases: TGTGCCAGCAGCTTAGATCCGTTCTCCTACGAGCAGTACTTC. Encoded protein: CASSLDPFSYEQYF. The whole variable domain, remainder taken from reference TRBV11-2 and TRBJ2-7, is EAGVAQSPRYKIIEKRQSVAFWCNPISGHATLYWYQQILGQGPKLLIQFQNNGVVDDSQLPKDRFSAERLKGVDSTLKIQPAKLEDSAVYLCASSLDPFSYEQYFGPGTRLTVT.

The chain carries TRBV2 and TRBJ2-5; the D gene is possibly TRBD2 (6 bases). Germline V gene data show CDR1 as SNHLY and CDR2 as FYNNEI. CDR3 length: 13 residues. V gave up 8 bases and J gave up 2 bases, with 12 bases separating them. This chain's CDR3 is CASDFSGQETQYF. The CDR3 DNA reads TGTGCCAGCGACTTCAGCGGGCAAGAGACCCAGTACTTC.

The J gene is TRBJ2-7, the V gene TRBV28, with 9 bases lining up with TRBD2. This CDR3 has 17 residues. CDR1 and CDR2 (germline): MDHEN, SYDVKM. V gave up 5 bases and J gave up 2 bases; unmatched junction bases: 13. This CDR3 reads CASSPTSIAGETYEQYF. The CDR3 region has the DNA TGTGCCAGCAGTCCGACGTCCATAGCGGGGGAGACCTACGAGCAGTACTTC.

V is TRBV28 and J is TRBJ1-1; TRBD1 matches at 9 bases. The V gene's germline CDR1 is MDHEN and CDR2 SYDVKM. CDR3 length equals 13 residues. The junction had 14 bases not matched to a gene; V was cut back by 10 bases and J by 11 bases. CDR3 nucleotide sequence: TGTGCCACCGCGGGACAGGGTTTCGTTGACGCTTTCTTT. As protein: CATAGQGFVDAFF.

J is TRBJ1-5 and V is TRBV6-6; D is undetermined. Germline CDR1 is MNHNY and CDR2 is SVGAGI (reference sequence). This CDR3 contains 13 residues. V lost 9 bases to trimming and J lost 2 bases, with 11 bases between them. In DNA form, the CDR3 reads TGTGCCAGTACTATAGTGGGCAATCAGCCCCAGCATTTT. Encoded protein: CASTIVGNQPQHF.

The chain has TRBV7-8 and TRBJ2-5, with D perhaps TRBD2 (5 bases). CDR3 length: 14 residues. V was shortened by 1 base and J by 5 bases, with 11 bases between the two germline ends. Germline CDR1 SGHVS, CDR2 FQNEAQ. The CDR3 loop reads CASSLVAGSETQYF. As DNA, the CDR3 is TGTGCCAGCAGCTTAGTGGCGGGCTCTGAGACCCAGTACTTC.

The gene calls are TRBV4-3 and TRBJ1-2; D ambiguous. Per germline, CDR1 LGHNA and CDR2 YSLEER. The CDR3 spans 12 residues. V gave up 4 bases and J gave up 6 bases, with 9 bases separating them. The CDR3 region is CASSPGENGYTF. CDR3 DNA sequence: TGCGCCAGCAGCCCGGGAGAGAATGGCTACACCTTC.

The rearrangement links TRBV7-2 to TRBJ2-7; tentative D call: TRBD2 (7 bases). V was pared by 1 base and J by 7 bases, with 17 bases between. The CDR3 consists of 15 residues. Germline CDR1 SGHTA, CDR2 FQGNSA. The CDR3 loop is CASSLDTGGIEEQYF. In DNA, the CDR3 is TGTGCCAGCAGCTTAGATACGGGGGGCATTGAAGAGCAGTACTTC.

The genes are TRBV2 and TRBJ2-5; D remains ambiguous. The V gene's germline CDR1 is SNHLY and CDR2 FYNNEI. The CDR3 extends over 14 amino acids. V was shortened by 6 bases and J by 5 bases, with 16 bases between the two germline ends. The CDR3 here is CASRDPTGLETQYF. The CDR3 bases are TGTGCCAGCAGAGACCCCACGGGTTTGGAGACCCAGTACTTC.

The chain has TRBV27 and TRBJ2-5; 7 positions match TRBD1. V lost 5 bases to trimming and J lost 0 bases; unmatched junction nucleotides: 9. This CDR3 has 16 amino acids. Germline assignment: CDR1 MNHEY and CDR2 SMNVEV (reference sequence). The DNA for the CDR3 is TGTGCCAGCAGTCCCTACCCGACAGGGTACCAAGAGACCCAGTACTTC. Translating it yields CASSPYPTGYQETQYF.